The clone carrying this T cell receptor beta chain was seen ten or more times. The data originate from a study of T-cell reconstitution after alpha-beta-depleted transplantation in children. V gave up 6 bases and J gave up 2 bases, with 17 bases separating them. The CDR3 runs to 16 residues. Per the germline V gene, CDR1 is MNHEY and CDR2 is SVGAGI. Researchers prepared the TCRbeta library using unique molecular identifiers, the study reports. Via MiXCR, TCRdb re-called the PCR reads, giving one row per CDR3 protein. The sample lists some 110,000 distinct CDR3 sequences, 10% seen once, with under 35% in the top ten.

This specimen consisted of PBMCs, obtained before TCRalphabeta/CD19-depleted stem cell transplant. J is TRBJ2-1 and V is TRBV6-5; D ambiguous. This clonotype was sampled from a boy aged 2 to 10 with acute lymphoblastic leukemia, due to receive a stem cell transplant. CDR3: CASSYRPSNAYNEQFF. The CDR3 DNA reads as TGTGCCAGCAGCTACCGCCCATCCAACGCCTACAATGAGCAGTTCTTC.